This passage covers 11 T cell receptor beta chains from one sample sequenced in a study of blood T cell repertoires in COVID-19. Sequencing was performed with immunoSEQ multiplex PCR; in TCRdb, only in-frame clones are kept and a portion is missing. Of about 260,000 clones in the sample, 75% to 90% were seen once. Specimen: PBMCs or T cells enriched from blood (not recorded which). These receptors all stem from a woman between 25 and 40 years old with acute COVID-19.

The V gene is TRBV4-3, the J gene TRBJ1-3; 8 positions match TRBD1. V shed 0 bases and J 0 bases; nucleotides not matched to a gene: 16. Germline loops: CDR1 LGHNA, CDR2 YSLEER. The CDR3 has 21 amino acids. The CDR3 DNA follows: TGCGCCAGCAGCCAAGACACCTCGGACAGGGTTTACTTCAGCTCTGGAAACACCATATATTTT. Translation: CASSQDTSDRVYFSSGNTIYF.

V usage is TRBV25-1 and J usage is TRBJ1-3, with D unresolved. The CDR3 has 11 residues. The V and J ends lost 10 bases and 3 bases respectively, with 7 bases between them. The V gene's germline CDR1 is MGHDK and CDR2 SYGVNS. Here the CDR3 DNA reads TGTGCCACCCTGTTTGGAAACACCATATATTTT. This gives the protein CATLFGNTIYF.

CDR3 sequence reads: CASSVTHPGQLNTEAFF. The DNA of the CDR3 is TGTGCCAGCAGCGTTACCCACCCGGGACAACTGAACACTGAAGCTTTCTTT. The chain couples TRBV9 to TRBJ1-1, with D possibly TRBD1 on 6 matching bases. This CDR3 is built from 17 residues. Trimming took off 2 bases at V and 0 bases at J, with 17 bases between the two ends. Looked up from germline, CDR1 is SGDLS and CDR2 is YYNGEE.

CDR3 amino acids: CASSLAAGGVYGYTF. CDR3 nucleotides: TGTGCCAGCAGCTTAGCGGCAGGGGGCGTCTATGGCTACACCTTC. This chain links TRBV7-2 with TRBJ1-2, with 8 bases that match TRBD1. After removal of 0 bases from V and 4 bases from J, the junction contained 4 bases not matched to a gene. Per germline, CDR1 SGHTA and CDR2 FQGNSA. The CDR3 totals 15 residues.

The chain couples TRBV4-1 to TRBJ2-3; TRBD2 matches 8 bases. This CDR3 has 15 amino acids. The ends lost 4 bases at V and 4 bases at J; junction bases unmatched: 7. Germline CDR1 is MGHRA and CDR2 is YSYEKL. This CDR3 is CASSLGLAWSDTQYF. The DNA for the CDR3 is TGCGCCAGCAGCCTAGGACTAGCTTGGTCAGATACGCAGTATTTT.

The chain uses TRBV5-1 and TRBJ1-4, with 7 positions matching TRBD1. Germline values: CDR1 SGHRS, CDR2 YFSETQ. Trimming cost V 1 base and J 4 bases; bases outside gene matches: 13. The CDR3 has 18 amino acids. As DNA, the CDR3 is TGCGCCAGCAGCTTGACTTCCCGCGCAGGGGGAAATAATGAAAAACTGTTTTTT. Translated: CASSLTSRAGGNNEKLFF.

The CDR3 bases are TGCGCCAGCAGCCAAGGGGGACAGGCGACGGACGAGCAGTACTTC. As protein: CASSQGGQATDEQYF. The V gene is TRBV4-3, the J gene TRBJ2-7, with 8 bases that match TRBD1. The V gene end was trimmed by 1 base and the J gene end by 5 bases; junction bases not matched to a gene: 7. The CDR3 is made up of 15 amino acids. Germline lookup yields CDR1 LGHNA and CDR2 YSLEER.

Here the CDR3 DNA reads TGTGCCAGTAGTGAAGGGACAGGGGAATCCTACAATGAGCAGTTCTTC. Amino acid sequence: CASSEGTGESYNEQFF. The chain is built from TRBV19 and TRBJ2-1; TRBD1 aligns across 10 bases. The CDR3 runs to 16 residues. Germline CDR1 is LNHDA and CDR2 is SQIVND (reference sequence). The trim removed 5 bases at V and 1 base at J, leaving 5 bases unmatched.

The chain carries TRBV9 and TRBJ2-7, with D possibly being TRBD2 (5 bases). This CDR3 is 14 amino acids long. Trimming stripped 3 bases from V and 6 bases from J, with 16 bases between. Germline values: CDR1 SGDLS, CDR2 YYNGEE. CDR3 DNA: TGTGCCAGCAGCGCCATCGAGGGCCCGTCCGAGCAGTACTTC. It specifies CASSAIEGPSEQYF.

The genes are TRBV5-8 and TRBJ1-5; TRBD1 matches at 11 bases. Germline V gene data show CDR1 as SGHTS and CDR2 as YDEGEE. CDR3 length equals 16 residues. Trimming cost V 3 bases and J 5 bases; bases outside gene matches: 7. CDR3 amino acids: CASSWGDRGLDQPQHF. The CDR3 DNA reads TGTGCCAGCAGCTGGGGGGACAGGGGGTTGGATCAGCCCCAGCATTTT.

The chain has TRBV12-3 or TRBV12-4 and TRBJ1-6, with no clear D. Trimming took 6 bases from V and 6 from J, leaving 9 bases between them. This CDR3 is 13 amino acids long. This CDR3 reads CASRRQLNSPLHF. The CDR3 nucleotides read TGTGCCAGCAGGAGGCAGCTTAATTCACCCCTCCACTTT.